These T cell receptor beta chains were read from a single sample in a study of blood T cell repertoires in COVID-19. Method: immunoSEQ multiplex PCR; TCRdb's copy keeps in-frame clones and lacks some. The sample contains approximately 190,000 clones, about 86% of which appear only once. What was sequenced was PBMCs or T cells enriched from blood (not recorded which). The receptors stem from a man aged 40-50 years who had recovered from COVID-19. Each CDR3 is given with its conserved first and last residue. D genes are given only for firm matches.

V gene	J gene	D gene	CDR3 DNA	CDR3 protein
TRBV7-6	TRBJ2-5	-	TGTGCCAGCAGCTTAGATTATTGGCGGCAGTTAGAGACCCAGTACTTC	CASSLDYWRQLETQYF
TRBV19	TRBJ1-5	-	TGTGCCAGTAGTATAAATAACAAGATCAATCAGCCCCAGCATTTT	CASSINNKINQPQHF
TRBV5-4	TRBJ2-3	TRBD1	TGTGCCAGCAGCCCGGGGCAGGGGGTGACAGATACGCAGTATTTT	CASSPGQGVTDTQYF
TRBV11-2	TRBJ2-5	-	TGTGCCAGCAGCTTAGACCGGGACTTGGAGACCCAGTACTTC	CASSLDRDLETQYF
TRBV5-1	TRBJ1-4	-	TGCGCCAGCAGCTTGGGGGCCGTAGGGGCTGAAAAACTGTTTTTT	CASSLGAVGAEKLFF
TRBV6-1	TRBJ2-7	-	TGTGCCAGCAGTACCCGACGAGGCCCCTACGAGCAGTACTTC	CASSTRRGPYEQYF
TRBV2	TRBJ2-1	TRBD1	TGTGCCAGCAGGGGGGACAGGTCCTACAATGAGCAGTTCTTC	CASRGDRSYNEQFF
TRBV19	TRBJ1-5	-	TGTGCCAGCTCCGACATGGCCCCAGGGCCCCAGCATTTT	CASSDMAPGPQHF
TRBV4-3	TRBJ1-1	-	TGCGCCAGCAGCCGCGGGGATGACACTGAAGCTTTCTTT	CASSRGDDTEAFF
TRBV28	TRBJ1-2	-	TGTGCCAGCAGTTTCCAGGAAAGGGGCTACACCTTC	CASSFQERGYTF
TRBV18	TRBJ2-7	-	TGTGCCAGCAAGGGGGGGGCGATTTACGAGCAGTACTTC	CASKGGAIYEQYF